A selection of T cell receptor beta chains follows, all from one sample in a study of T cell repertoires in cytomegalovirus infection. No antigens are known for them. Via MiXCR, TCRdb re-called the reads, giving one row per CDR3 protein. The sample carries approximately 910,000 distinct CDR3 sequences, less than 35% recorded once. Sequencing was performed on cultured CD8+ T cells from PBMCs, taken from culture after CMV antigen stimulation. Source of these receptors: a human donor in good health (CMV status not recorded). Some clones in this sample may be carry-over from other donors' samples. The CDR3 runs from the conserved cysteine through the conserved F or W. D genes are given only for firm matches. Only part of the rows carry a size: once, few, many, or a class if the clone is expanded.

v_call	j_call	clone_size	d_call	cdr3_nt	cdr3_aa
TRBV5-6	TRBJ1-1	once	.	TGTGCCAGCAGCTACGGCTGGGGGGGAGTCACTGAAGCTTTCTTT	CASSYGWGGVTEAFF
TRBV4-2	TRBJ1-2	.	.	TGTGTCAGCAGCCAAGATTTGCCCCCGGGACGGCATGGCTACACCTTC	CVSSQDLPPGRHGYTF
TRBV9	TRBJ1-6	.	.	TGTGCCAGCAGCGTAGGGGGACCGATAGGTTCACCCCTCCACTTT	CASSVGGPIGSPLHF
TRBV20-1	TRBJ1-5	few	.	TGCAGTGCTAGAGATCTAACAGAAACAGGGTTTTATCAGCCCCAGCATTTT	CSARDLTETGFYQPQHF
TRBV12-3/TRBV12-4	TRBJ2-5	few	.	TGTGCCAGCAGTTTCGGTAGGGGAGAGACCCAGTACTTC	CASSFGRGETQYF
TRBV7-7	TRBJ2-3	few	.	TGTGCTAGCAGCAACTCACCGGGGGGCCGAACAGATACGCAGTATTTT	CASSNSPGGRTDTQYF
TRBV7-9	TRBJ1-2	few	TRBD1	TGTGCCAGCAGCTTGGACAGGGGACGCTACACCTTC	CASSLDRGRYTF
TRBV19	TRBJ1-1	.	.	TGTGCCAGTAGTATGCAGGGGAGCACTGAAGCTTTCTTT	CASSMQGSTEAFF
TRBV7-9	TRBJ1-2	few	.	TGTGCCAGCAGCTTAGAGGTCAGGGCGGACTATGGCTACACCTTC	CASSLEVRADYGYTF
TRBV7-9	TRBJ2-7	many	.	TGTGCCAGCAGCCCCAGAGAGGGGCCCTACGAGCAGTACTTC	CASSPREGPYEQYF
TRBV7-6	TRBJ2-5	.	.	TGTGCCAGCAGCTTAGGGGGGTCCCCGGGAGAGACCCAGTACTTC	CASSLGGSPGETQYF
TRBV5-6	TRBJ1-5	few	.	TGTGCCAGCAGTTCGTGGAGGGAGGGAGGATTGAGTCAGCCCCAGCATTTT	CASSSWREGGLSQPQHF
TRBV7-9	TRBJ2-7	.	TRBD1	TGTGCCAGCAGCACCAATCGGGACAGTTCTTCCTACGAGCAGTACTTC	CASSTNRDSSSYEQYF
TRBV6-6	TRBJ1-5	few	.	TGTGCCAGCAGTCAGTGGACAAATCAGCCCCAGCATTTT	CASSQWTNQPQHF
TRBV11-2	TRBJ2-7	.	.	TGTGCCAGCAGCCGATCAGGGGTACCCTACGAGCAGTACTTC	CASSRSGVPYEQYF
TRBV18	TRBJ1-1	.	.	TGTGCCAGCTCACCCTCCCCAGCTGAAGCTTTCTTT	CASSPSPAEAFF
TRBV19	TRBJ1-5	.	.	TGTGCCAGTAGTATATGGGGGGCCCCCAATCAGCCCCAGCATTTT	CASSIWGAPNQPQHF
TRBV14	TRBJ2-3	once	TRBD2	TGTGCCAGCAGCCAAGAAGCGGGGGCTAACACAGATACGCAGTATTTT	CASSQEAGANTDTQYF
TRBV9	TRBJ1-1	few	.	TGTGCCAGCAGCGAGGTCCTGGGTCCTTTCTTT	CASSEVLGPFF
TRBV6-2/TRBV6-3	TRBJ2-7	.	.	TGTGCCAGCGGGGGCATATACGAGCAGTACTTC	CASGGIYEQYF
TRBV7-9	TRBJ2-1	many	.	TGTGCCAGCAGCTTACTGGGGTTGAACAGGAATGAGCAGTTCTTC	CASSLLGLNRNEQFF
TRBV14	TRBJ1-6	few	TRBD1	TGTGCCAGCAGCCCGGGACAGGGGCACTCACCCCTCCACTTT	CASSPGQGHSPLHF
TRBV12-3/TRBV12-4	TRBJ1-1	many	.	TGTGCCAGCAAGTTTGATGGGGGTCGCGGCACTGAAGCTTTCTTT	CASKFDGGRGTEAFF
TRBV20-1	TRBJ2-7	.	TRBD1	TGCAGTGCTAACCTGGACAGGAGCCTTTCCTACGAGCAGTACTTC	CSANLDRSLSYEQYF
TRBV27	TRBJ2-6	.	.	TGTGCCAGCAGTTTATACGCCAGGGTCTCTGGGGCCAACGTCCTGACTTTC	CASSLYARVSGANVLTF
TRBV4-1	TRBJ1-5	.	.	TGCGCCAGCAGCCCCCAGGGTATGGGCAATCAGCCCCAGCATTTT	CASSPQGMGNQPQHF
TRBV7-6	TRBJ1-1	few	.	TGTGCCAGCAGCCCCGGACCGAACATGAACACTGAAGCTTTCTTT	CASSPGPNMNTEAFF
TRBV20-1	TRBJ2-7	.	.	TGCAGTGCTAGTCCAAGGGGCTCCTACGAGCAGTACTTC	CSASPRGSYEQYF
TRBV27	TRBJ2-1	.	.	TGTGCCAGCAGCCCAGGGGTGGGAACCAATGAGCAGTTCTTC	CASSPGVGTNEQFF
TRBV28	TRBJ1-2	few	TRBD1	TGTGCCAGCAGTTACCCTCTGGGCAGGGGGGGGGATAATGGCTACACCTTC	CASSYPLGRGGDNGYTF
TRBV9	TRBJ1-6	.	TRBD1	TGTGCCAGCAGCGGCAGGGACAGCCTAAATTCACCCCTCCACTTT	CASSGRDSLNSPLHF
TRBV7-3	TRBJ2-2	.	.	TGTGCCAGCAGCCCTCTGCCCCAGGGAGCGAACACCGGGGAGCTGTTTTTT	CASSPLPQGANTGELFF
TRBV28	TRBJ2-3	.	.	TGTGCCAGCAGAGGTTGGGGGGCGGGAGATACGCAGTATTTT	CASRGWGAGDTQYF
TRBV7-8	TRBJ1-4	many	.	TGTGCCAGCAGCCTAGGCGGGGGCTGGGTCGGCTCAAATGAAAAACTGTTTTTT	CASSLGGGWVGSNEKLFF